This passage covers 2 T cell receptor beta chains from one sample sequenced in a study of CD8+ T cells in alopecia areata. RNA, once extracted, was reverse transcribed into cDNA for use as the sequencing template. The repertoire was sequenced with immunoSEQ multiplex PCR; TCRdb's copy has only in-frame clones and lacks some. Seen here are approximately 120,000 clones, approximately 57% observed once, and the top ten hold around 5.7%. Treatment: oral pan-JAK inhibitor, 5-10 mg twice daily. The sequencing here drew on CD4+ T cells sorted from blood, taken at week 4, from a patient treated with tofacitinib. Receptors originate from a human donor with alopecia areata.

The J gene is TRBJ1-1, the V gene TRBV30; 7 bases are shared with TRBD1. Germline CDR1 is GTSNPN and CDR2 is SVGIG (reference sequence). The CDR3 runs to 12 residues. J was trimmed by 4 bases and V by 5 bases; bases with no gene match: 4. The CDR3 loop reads CAWGRGGTEAFF. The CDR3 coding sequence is TGTGCCTGGGGCAGGGGGGGCACTGAAGCTTTCTTT. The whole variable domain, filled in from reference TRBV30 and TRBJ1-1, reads SQTIHQWPATLVQPVGSPLSLECTVEGTSNPNLYWYRQAAGRGLQLLFYSVGIGQISSEVPQNLSASRPQDRQFILSSKKLLLSDSGFYLCAWGRGGTEAFFGQGTRLTVV.

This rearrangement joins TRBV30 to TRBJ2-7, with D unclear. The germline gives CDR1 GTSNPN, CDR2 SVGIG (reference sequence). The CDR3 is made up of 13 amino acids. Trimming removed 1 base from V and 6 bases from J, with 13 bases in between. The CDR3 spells CAWSAGSSREQYF. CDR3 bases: TGTGCCTGGAGTGCGGGTTCAAGTCGCGAGCAGTACTTC. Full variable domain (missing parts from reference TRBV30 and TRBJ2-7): SQTIHQWPATLVQPVGSPLSLECTVEGTSNPNLYWYRQAAGRGLQLLFYSVGIGQISSEVPQNLSASRPQDRQFILSSKKLLLSDSGFYLCAWSAGSSREQYFGPGTRLTVT.